This entry describes one T cell receptor (beta chain). Its antigen remains unidentified. TCRdb reprocessed the reads with MiXCR, giving one entry per CDR3 protein. The data hold approximately 730,000 distinct CDR3 sequences, with about 29% observed a single time. CDR3 length: 14 amino acids. Germline CDR1 SGHVS, CDR2 FNYEAQ. V lost 5 bases and J lost 1, with 11 bases in between. The data are from a study of T cell repertoires in cytomegalovirus infection. Study details: Newly reported HLA-C-restricted and thoroughly characterized HLA-B-restricted CMV epitopes were employed. CMV infection together with matching HLA type was indicated by public TCR beta signatures.

Notes on the study in general: Carriage of CMV together with the relevant HLA was identifiable through cumulative public TCR beta family frequency. Predominance within the ex vivo response was attributable to HLA-C-restricted CMV-specific TCR beta clonotypes.

This clonotype was sampled from a human donor in good health (CMV status not recorded). Some clones in this sample may be carry-over from other donors' samples. The chain is built from TRBV7-6 and TRBJ2-5; D is unresolved. Sequencing used cultured CD8+ T cells from PBMCs, obtained from culture after CMV antigen stimulation. CDR3 sequence: CASSPSALQETQYF. CDR3 in DNA: TGTGCCAGCAGCCCGAGCGCACTCCAAGAGACCCAGTACTTC.